By sample share, the clone carrying this T cell receptor beta chain is large (0.1 to 1%). This entry comes from a study of T cell repertoires in ileal Crohn's disease. Produced via immunoSEQ multiplex PCR; TCRdb's table is partial and in-frame only. The data show thousands of clones, about 70% seen once. Germline CDR1 reads LNHDA; CDR2 reads SQIVND (reference sequence). The ends were cut back, 5 bases at V and 3 bases at J, with 10 bases in the middle. The CDR3 has 13 residues. Source material: ileal tissue. The V gene is TRBV19, the J gene TRBJ1-2; D perhaps matches TRBD1 (6 bases). The receptor was isolated from an adult with Crohn's disease. As DNA, the CDR3 is TGTGCCAGTAGTCGGGACAACTACTATGGCTACACCTTC. Residues: CASSRDNYYGYTF.